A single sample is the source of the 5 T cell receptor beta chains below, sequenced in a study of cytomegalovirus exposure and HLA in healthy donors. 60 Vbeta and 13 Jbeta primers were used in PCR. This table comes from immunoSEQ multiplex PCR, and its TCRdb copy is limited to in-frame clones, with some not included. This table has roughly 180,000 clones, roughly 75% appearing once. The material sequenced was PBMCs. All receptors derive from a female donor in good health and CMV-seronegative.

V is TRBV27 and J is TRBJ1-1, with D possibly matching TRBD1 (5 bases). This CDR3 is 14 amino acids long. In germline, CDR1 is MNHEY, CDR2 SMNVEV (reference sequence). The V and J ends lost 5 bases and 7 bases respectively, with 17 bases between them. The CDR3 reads CASSRAWGVNEAFF. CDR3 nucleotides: TGTGCCAGCAGTCGCGCATGGGGGGTGAATGAAGCTTTCTTT.

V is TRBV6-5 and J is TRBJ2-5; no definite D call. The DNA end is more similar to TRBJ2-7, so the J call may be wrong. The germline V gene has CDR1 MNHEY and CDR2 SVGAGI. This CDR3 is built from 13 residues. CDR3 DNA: TGTGCCAGCAGGTTCGGTCGATCCTACGAGCAGTACTTC. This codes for CASRFGRSYEQYF.

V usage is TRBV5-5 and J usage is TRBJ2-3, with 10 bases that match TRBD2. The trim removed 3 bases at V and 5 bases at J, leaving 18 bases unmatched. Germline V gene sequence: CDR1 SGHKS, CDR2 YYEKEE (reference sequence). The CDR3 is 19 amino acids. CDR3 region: CASSSVRGGLAGEEDTQYF. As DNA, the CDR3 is TGTGCCAGCAGCTCAGTCAGGGGTGGGCTAGCGGGAGAGGAAGATACGCAGTATTTT.

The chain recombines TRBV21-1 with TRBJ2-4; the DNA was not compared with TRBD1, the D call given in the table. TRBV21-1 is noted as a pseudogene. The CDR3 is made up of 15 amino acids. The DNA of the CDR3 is TGTGCCAGCAGCGCCCACAGGGGAACCAAAAACATTCAGTACTTC. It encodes CASSAHRGTKNIQYF.

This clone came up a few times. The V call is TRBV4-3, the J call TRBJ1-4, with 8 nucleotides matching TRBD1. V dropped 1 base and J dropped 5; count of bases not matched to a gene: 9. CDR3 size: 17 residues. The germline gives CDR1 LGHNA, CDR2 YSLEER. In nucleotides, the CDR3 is TGCGCCAGCAGCCAAGCCAGGGGGCGCATGAGGAATGAAAAACTGTTTTTT. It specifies CASSQARGRMRNEKLFF.